The 30 T cell receptor beta chains listed next were all sequenced from one sample in a study of T cells after yellow fever vaccination. TCRdb re-called the 5' RACE reads with MiXCR, one entry per CDR3 protein. The repertoire consists of about 300,000 distinct CDR3 sequences, with approximately 10% occurring once and the leading ten covering about 3.7%. This sample comprised CD4+ T cells sorted from PBMCs, obtained 5 days after the yellow fever booster vaccination. These receptors came from a man between 18 and 35 years old who received the YFV17D yellow fever vaccine.

This chain links TRBV5-1 with TRBJ1-2; D unclear. CDR3 length equals 16 residues. V lost 0 bases, J lost 2 bases, and 14 bases lay in between. CDR1 SGHRS and CDR2 YFSETQ come from the germline V gene. As DNA, the CDR3 is TGCGCCAGCAGCTTGGTTTCCGGCGACGGAAACTATGGCTACACCTTC. Translating gives CASSLVSGDGNYGYTF.

Many counts were recorded for this clonotype. Here the CDR3 DNA reads TGTGCCAGCAGCCAAGACGGAGTAAGGCCAGATACGCAGTATTTT. Translating gives CASSQDGVRPDTQYF. The rearrangement joins TRBV4-2 to TRBJ2-3, with no clear D. Germline-derived CDR1 and CDR2 are LGHNA and YNFKEQ. This CDR3 comprises 15 residues. Trimming shortened V by 0 bases and J by 4 bases, and 11 bases separated the two germline ends.

There are a few counts of this clonotype. This rearrangement joins TRBV5-4 to TRBJ2-3, with 9 bases fitting TRBD2. V lost 0 bases to trimming and J lost 7 bases; unmatched junction nucleotides: 6. The germline gives CDR1 SGHNT, CDR2 YYREEE (reference sequence). The CDR3 is made up of 15 amino acids. In DNA form, the CDR3 reads TGTGCCAGCAGCTTGGAGGCGGGGGGGACAAATACGCAGTATTTT. Amino acids: CASSLEAGGTNTQYF.

This clonotype was seen a few times. This chain links TRBV20-1 with TRBJ1-1; no reliable D call. V was shortened by 4 bases and J by 1 base, with 4 bases between the two germline ends. This CDR3 spans 11 amino acids. Germline V gene lookup returns CDR1 DFQATT and CDR2 SNEGSKA (reference sequence). CDR3 amino acids: CSAIGNTEAFF. CDR3 DNA: TGCAGTGCTATAGGGAACACTGAAGCTTTCTTT.

A few counts support this clonotype. The chain recombines TRBV2 with TRBJ1-6; D remains unclear. Germline assignment: CDR1 SNHLY and CDR2 FYNNEI. CDR3 length: 13 amino acids. Trimming removed 7 bases from V and 7 bases from J, with 11 bases in between. The DNA for the CDR3 is TGTGCCAGCATCGATTTGGAAAATTCACCCCTCCACTTT. It encodes CASIDLENSPLHF.

The CDR3 loop reads CASSLEGPNQPQHF. As DNA, the CDR3 is TGCGCCAGCAGCTTGGAAGGACCCAATCAGCCCCAGCATTTT. V is TRBV5-1 and J is TRBJ1-5; D call uncertain. Deletions cut 0 bases from V and 3 bases from J, with 7 bases between. The germline gives CDR1 SGHRS, CDR2 YFSETQ. The CDR3 consists of 14 residues.

The chain links TRBV5-4 to TRBJ2-7; 9 bases map to TRBD2. The V and J ends lost 1 base and 4 bases, in that order; junction bases with no gene match: 6. This CDR3 is 15 amino acids long. CDR1 and CDR2 (germline): SGHNT, YYREEE (reference sequence). The chain's CDR3 is CASSLSSGENYEQYF. CDR3 in DNA: TGTGCCAGCAGCTTGTCTAGCGGGGAGAATTACGAGCAGTACTTC.

This clonotype was counted ten times or more. This chain connects TRBV4-3 to TRBJ2-1, with D perhaps matching TRBD2 (5 bases). The CDR3 consists of 17 residues. Germline loops: CDR1 LGHNA, CDR2 YSLEER. Trimming took 0 bases from V and 4 from J, leaving 16 bases between them. The CDR3 region has the DNA TGCGCCAGCAGCCAAGATGGGGTCAGCTGGGAGTACAATGAGCAGTTCTTC. As protein: CASSQDGVSWEYNEQFF.

The sample holds a few counts of this clonotype. A much larger clone lies a single base off, so this may be a read error. The chain couples TRBV11-2 to TRBJ1-2; D might be TRBD1 (5 bases). This CDR3 region has 12 residues. The germline V gene has CDR1 SGHAT and CDR2 FQNNGV. Trimming removed 4 bases from V and 3 bases from J, with 6 bases in between. The CDR3 sequence is CASSSTDYGYTF. CDR3 in DNA: TGTGCCAGCAGCTCGACAGACTATGGCTACACCTTC. The entire variable domain, with the rest obtained from reference TRBV11-2 and TRBJ1-2, is as follows: EAGVAQSPRYKIIEKRQSVAFWCNPISGHATLYWYQQILGQGPKLLIQFQNNGVVDDSQLPKDRFSAERLKGVDSTLKIQPAKLEDSAVYLCASSSTDYGYTFGSGTRLTVV.

This chain connects TRBV7-8 to TRBJ2-7; D possibly corresponds to TRBD1 (6 bases). Germline V CDR1 and CDR2: SGHVS, FQNEAQ. The CDR3 is 19 amino acids. Trimming shortened V by 5 bases and J by 0 bases, and 26 bases separated the two germline ends. CDR3 residues: CASSQAQGGSRVSSYEQYV. DNA of the CDR3: TGTGCCAGCAGCCAGGCCCAAGGGGGTTCAAGGGTAAGCTCCTACGAGCAGTACGTC.

J is TRBJ1-5 and V is TRBV3-1; TRBD1 aligns across 9 bases. Germline CDR1 reads LGHDT; CDR2 reads YNNKEL (reference sequence). V shed 4 bases, J shed 7 bases, and the junction held 14 bases outside the gene matches. This CDR3 comprises 17 residues. The CDR3 sequence: CASSPPGTGYWKQPQHF. The CDR3 DNA reads TGTGCCAGCAGCCCTCCCGGGACAGGGTATTGGAAACAGCCCCAGCATTTT.

The chain couples TRBV20-1 to TRBJ2-3; TRBD2 agrees at 10 bases. With 6 bases clipped from V and 1 base from J, the junction kept 10 bases outside the gene matches. CDR3 length equals 16 residues. Germline V gives CDR1 DFQATT, CDR2 SNEGSKA (reference sequence). CDR3 sequence reads: CSANPSSGGRTDTQYF. The DNA for the CDR3 is TGCAGTGCCAACCCATCTAGCGGGGGCCGCACAGATACGCAGTATTTT.

The rearrangement joins TRBV20-1 to TRBJ1-5; no reliable D call. Trimming cost V 3 bases and J 10 bases, with 16 bases left between them. Per the germline V gene, CDR1 is DFQATT and CDR2 is SNEGSKA (reference sequence). The CDR3 is 13 residues long. The CDR3 protein is CSARGGSQAPQHF. CDR3 bases: TGCAGTGCTAGGGGCGGGTCCCAAGCACCCCAGCATTTT.

The chain carries TRBV7-2 and TRBJ1-5; no clear D. Per germline, CDR1 SGHTA and CDR2 FQGNSA. CDR3 length: 14 amino acids. V lost 2 bases and J 4 bases, leaving 9 bases between the germline ends. The CDR3 protein is CASSLQQTNQPQHF. CDR3 sequence (DNA): TGTGCCAGCAGCTTACAACAGACGAATCAGCCCCAGCATTTT.

This clonotype was detected a few times. The conserved phenylalanine or tryptophan is not found at the CDR3 terminus, so this likely reflects a read error. The DNA is left out, because the CDR3 cannot be placed on it with certainty; the CDR3 is given as TCRdb lists it. The chain carries TRBV18 and TRBJ2-1; the table calls TRBD1, which could not be checked here. CDR1 KGHSH and CDR2 LQKENI come from the germline V gene. The CDR3 spans 13 residues, counting both ends. CDR3 in amino acids: CASSPELDRDPPL.

This clonotype was recorded at least ten times. This sequence joins TRBV5-1 and TRBJ2-7; D not resolved. Between the trimmed V and J ends, which lost 1 base and 0 bases, there was a span of 8 bases. The CDR3 loop spans 14 amino acids. Germline CDR1 SGHRS, CDR2 YFSETQ. The CDR3 loop reads CASSLSGYSYEQYF. The CDR3 DNA follows: TGCGCCAGCAGCTTGAGTGGTTACTCCTACGAGCAGTACTTC.

The genes are TRBV6-2 or TRBV6-3 and TRBJ2-2, with a weak D call TRBD2 (5 bases). CDR3 length: 16 residues. Germline V lookup: CDR1 MNHEY, CDR2 SVGEGT. The ends were cut back, 5 bases at V and 0 bases at J, with 13 bases in the middle. The CDR3 here is CASSPWRGSNTGELFF. The DNA of the CDR3 is TGTGCCAGCAGTCCATGGAGAGGGTCGAACACCGGGGAGCTGTTTTTT.

This clonotype was detected only a few times. This chain connects TRBV6-6 to TRBJ1-5; D might be TRBD1 (5 bases). The CDR3 spans 17 residues. Trimming took off 4 bases at V and 0 bases at J, with 16 bases between the two ends. Germline V gives CDR1 MNHNY, CDR2 SVGAGI (reference sequence). CDR3 loop: CASSSRGVANSNQPQHF. CDR3 nucleotides: TGTGCCAGCAGTTCCCGGGGGGTTGCGAATAGCAATCAGCCCCAGCATTTT.

A few counts support this clonotype. The chain uses TRBV7-2 and TRBJ1-2; D is uncertain. Deletions cut 5 bases from V and 4 bases from J, with 14 bases between. The CDR3 has 14 residues. Germline assignment: CDR1 SGHTA and CDR2 FQGNSA. This chain's CDR3 is CASSRRRNGYGYTF. In DNA, the CDR3 is TGTGCCAGCAGCAGACGGAGGAACGGCTATGGCTACACCTTC.

This clonotype was seen a handful of times. The rearrangement joins TRBV7-2 to TRBJ1-4; D is ambiguous. The CDR3 runs 13 residues. Trimming removed 3 bases at V and 8 bases at J, with 10 bases between. Germline V CDR1 and CDR2: SGHTA, FQGNSA. The CDR3 DNA is TGTGCCAGCAGCTTCCAAAGATACGAAAAACTGTTTTTT. Encoded protein: CASSFQRYEKLFF.

This clonotype was seen more than once but under ten times. The chain has TRBV9 and TRBJ2-2, with TRBD2 as a possible D gene (6 bases). The ends were cut back, 3 bases at V and 7 bases at J, with 13 bases in the middle. Germline-derived CDR1 and CDR2 are SGDLS and YYNGEE. The CDR3 contains 14 residues. This chain's CDR3 is CASSAVYGSGELFF. CDR3 coding DNA: TGTGCCAGCAGCGCGGTATACGGGAGCGGGGAGCTGTTTTTT.

In its sample, this clonotype was seen a few times. The chain combines TRBV5-1 with TRBJ1-5, with TRBD1 as a possible D gene (6 bases). Germline-derived CDR1 and CDR2 are SGHRS and YFSETQ. V shed 0 bases and J shed 3 bases, with 10 bases lying between them. The CDR3 is made up of 15 amino acids. CDR3 nucleotides: TGCGCCAGCAGCTTGGATGGACAGATCAATCAGCCCCAGCATTTT. It translates to CASSLDGQINQPQHF.

The chain carries TRBV5-4 and TRBJ1-6; possible D gene TRBD1, 5 bases. Germline CDR1 is SGHNT and CDR2 is YYREEE (reference sequence). V lost 3 bases, J lost 14 bases, and 18 bases lay in between. This CDR3 spans 14 amino acids. The CDR3 DNA reads as TGTGCCAGCAGCTCCACCACGGAGGGGCGGGCCCTCCACTTT. This gives the protein CASSSTTEGRALHF.

This clonotype was observed a few times. The genes are TRBV7-9 and TRBJ1-4, with no clear D. The ends were cut back, 2 bases at V and 6 bases at J, with 1 base in the middle. Germline CDR1 reads SEHNR; CDR2 reads FQNEAQ (reference sequence). The CDR3 length is 11 residues. Written as DNA, the CDR3 is TGTGCCAGCAGCTTATATGAAAAACTGTTTTTT. Translating gives CASSLYEKLFF.

The rearrangement links TRBV6-5 to TRBJ1-1; D is unclear. CDR1 is MNHEY and CDR2 is SVGAGI in the germline V gene. Trimming pared 2 bases from V and 1 base from J, leaving 11 bases between. The CDR3 contains 15 residues. In nucleotides, the CDR3 is TGTGCCAGCAGTTACGGAGAGACAAGGAACACTGAAGCTTTCTTT. Protein product: CASSYGETRNTEAFF.

The gene calls are TRBV5-4 and TRBJ2-5, with D perhaps matching TRBD1 or TRBD2 (5 bases each). Germline V CDR1 and CDR2: SGHNT, YYREEE (reference sequence). Trimming took off 5 bases at V and 1 base at J, with 9 bases between the two ends. The CDR3 sequence is 13 residues long. The CDR3 DNA reads TGTGCCAGCAGATCAGGGAGCCAAGAGACCCAGTACTTC. This sequence encodes CASRSGSQETQYF.

This clonotype was detected ten times or more. The chain couples TRBV12-5 to TRBJ2-3; D may be TRBD1 (6 bases). The CDR3 extends over 13 amino acids. Per germline, CDR1 LGHNT and CDR2 FRNRAP. Trimming removed 5 bases from V and 5 bases from J, with 11 bases in between. The CDR3 here is CASGPDSLDTQYF. Here the CDR3 DNA reads TGTGCTAGTGGTCCGGACAGCTTAGATACGCAGTATTTT.

This clonotype showed up just a few times. The CDR3 region is CASSPHRGYEKLFF. The CDR3 coding sequence is TGTGCCAGCAGTCCACACAGGGGTTATGAAAAACTGTTTTTT. This chain uses TRBV7-2 with TRBJ1-4, with 7 bases that match TRBD1. V was clipped by 6 bases and J by 6 bases; unmatched bases: 7. The germline CDR1 and CDR2 sequences are SGHTA and FQGNSA. The CDR3 contains 14 residues.

The chain couples TRBV7-2 to TRBJ1-2; D is possibly TRBD1 (6 bases). CDR3 length: 14 residues. The V end was cut by 5 bases, the J end by 4 bases, with 14 bases between. Per germline, CDR1 SGHTA and CDR2 FQGNSA. In DNA, the CDR3 is TGTGCCAGCAGCCCACAGGGAGGGAGCTATGGCTACACCTTC. Its protein is CASSPQGGSYGYTF.

This clonotype was seen a handful of times. The CDR3: CASSQWTGGEQYV. The CDR3 bases are TGTGCCAGCAGTCAATGGACAGGGGGCGAGCAGTACGTC. The gene calls are TRBV3-1 and TRBJ2-7; 10 bases are a match to TRBD1. The V gene's germline CDR1 is LGHDT and CDR2 YNNKEL (reference sequence). Trimming at V came to 6 bases and at J to 6 bases, leaving 5 bases not matched to a gene. The CDR3 loop spans 13 amino acids.